The next 12 T cell receptor beta chains were all read from a single sample in a study of blood T cell repertoires in COVID-19 (dated by TCRdb to 2020 to 2021). Receptor amplification or capture employed the immunoSEQ multiplex PCR assay. Imported from immuneACCESS, the table was reduced by TCRdb to in-frame sequences with V and J called. These copies leave out some clones; in studies compared against another copy, an unresolved V gene accounts for under half, and the cause of the remainder is not known. The table for this sample lists roughly 150,000 clones; 76% of them were counted only once. The ten largest make up roughly 3.5% of the sample. The specimen was peripheral blood. Receptors were obtained from a woman older than 75 with acute or convalescent COVID-19.

This chain uses TRBV3-1 (or the pseudogene TRBV3-2) with TRBJ1-1; possibly TRBD1 for D (5 bases). Germline V gene sequence: CDR1 LGHDT, CDR2 YNNKEL (reference sequence). CDR3 length: 16 amino acids. V lost 1 base to trimming and J lost 4 bases, with 16 bases between them. The CDR3 sequence: CASSQAAWGVATEAFF. DNA of the CDR3: TGTGCCAGCAGCCAAGCCGCCTGGGGGGTCGCCACTGAAGCTTTCTTT.

This chain joins TRBV7-6 and TRBJ2-7; D may be TRBD2 (5 bases). Trimming cost V 5 bases and J 1 base, with 12 bases left between them. The CDR3 runs to 14 residues. Germline CDR1 reads SGHVS; CDR2 reads FNYEAQ. The CDR3 DNA reads as TGTGCCAGCAGCCTATACGGGGAATCCTACGAGCAGTACTTC. Translating gives CASSLYGESYEQYF.

The gene calls are TRBV7-9 and TRBJ2-1, with D perhaps TRBD1 (6 bases). CDR1 and CDR2 from the germline V gene are SEHNR and FQNEAQ (reference sequence). V was shortened by 4 bases and J by 2 bases, with 18 bases between the two germline ends. The CDR3 covers 17 residues. DNA for the CDR3: TGTGCCAGCAGCTCGACGACCGGGACAAGCACCTACAATGAGCAGTTCTTC. Amino acid sequence: CASSSTTGTSTYNEQFF.

The chain is built from TRBV10-3 and TRBJ2-7; 7 bases line up with TRBD1. Germline-derived CDR1 and CDR2 are ENHRY and SYGVKD. The CDR3 is 15 amino acids. V trimming: 0 bases; J trimming: 6 bases; junction bases outside the gene matches: 8. CDR3 nucleotides: TGTGCCATCAGTGAGTCCCGACAGGGAATTTCCGAGCAGTACTTC. It yields the protein CAISESRQGISEQYF.

The chain recombines TRBV27 with TRBJ1-5; D gene unclear. The germline V and J ends were trimmed by 3 bases and 4 bases, with 10 bases remaining between them. CDR1 and CDR2 (germline): MNHEY, SMNVEV (reference sequence). The CDR3 is 14 amino acids. The CDR3 sequence is CASSLVGENQPQHF. CDR3 coding DNA: TGTGCCAGCAGTTTGGTCGGGGAAAATCAGCCCCAGCATTTT.

The chain joins TRBV12-5 to TRBJ2-7, with 8 bases aligning to TRBD1. After removal of 1 base from V and 2 bases from J, the junction contained 4 bases not matched to a gene. This CDR3 region has 15 residues. Germline CDR1 and CDR2: LGHNT and FRNRAP. The CDR3 sequence is CASGLGRQGPYEQYF. The DNA for the CDR3 is TGTGCTAGTGGTTTGGGCCGACAGGGGCCCTACGAGCAGTACTTC.

The J gene is TRBJ2-5, the V gene TRBV9, with D maybe TRBD1 (5 bases). This CDR3 is 20 amino acids long. Trimming took 3 bases from V and 1 from J, leaving 28 bases between them. From germline, CDR1 is SGDLS and CDR2 YYNGEE. This CDR3 is CASSGPYKEPGSPPQETQYF. CDR3 DNA sequence: TGTGCCAGCAGCGGCCCCTACAAAGAACCAGGGTCCCCCCCCCAAGAGACCCAGTACTTC.

Here the CDR3 DNA reads TGTGCCAGCAGGGGACAGGGACAGGGCAGGAGTTTCTACGAGCAGTACTTC. Translating it yields CASRGQGQGRSFYEQYF. The rearrangement uses TRBV2 and TRBJ2-7; 9 nucleotides agree with TRBD1. After removal of 6 bases from V and 3 bases from J, the junction contained 15 bases not matched to a gene. This CDR3 is built from 17 residues. Germline V gives CDR1 SNHLY, CDR2 FYNNEI.

The chain joins TRBV9 to TRBJ2-3, with 14 bases fitting TRBD2. The CDR3 has 18 amino acids. V dropped 3 bases and J dropped 1; count of bases not matched to a gene: 7. Germline CDR1 reads SGDLS; CDR2 reads YYNGEE. CDR3 sequence (DNA): TGTGCCAGCAGCGGCGGGACTAGCGGGAGTGTCGGCACAGATACGCAGTATTTT. Translation gives CASSGGTSGSVGTDTQYF.

This clone came up a few times. The chain uses TRBV10-1 and TRBJ1-1, with TRBD1 identical over 8 bases. Germline V lookup: CDR1 WNHNN, CDR2 SYGVQD (reference sequence). Unmatched junction bases numbered 8, after V lost 0 bases and J lost 5 bases. This CDR3 is built from 16 residues. The CDR3 nucleotides are TGCGCCAGCAGTGAGTCGACCGGACAGGGTGGGACTGAAGCTTTCTTT. This codes for CASSESTGQGGTEAFF.

This clone was counted a few times. This chain links TRBV6-2 or TRBV6-3 with TRBJ2-7; tentatively, D is TRBD1 (5 bases). The CDR3 runs 16 residues. Looked up from germline, CDR1 is MNHEY and CDR2 is SVGEGT. Between the trimmed V and J ends, which lost 6 bases and 2 bases, there was a span of 20 bases. Here the CDR3 DNA reads TGTGCCAGCAGCCTCAGGGATGGGGTTTCAGCCTACGAGCAGTACTTC. It encodes CASSLRDGVSAYEQYF.

This chain joins TRBV7-9 and TRBJ2-3, with 10 nucleotides matching TRBD2. Unmatched junction bases numbered 4, after V lost 5 bases and J lost 2 bases. This CDR3 is 15 amino acids long. The V gene's germline CDR1 is SEHNR and CDR2 FQNEAQ (reference sequence). CDR3 sequence: CASSPLAGHTDTQYF. As DNA, the CDR3 is TGTGCCAGCAGCCCACTAGCGGGACACACAGATACGCAGTATTTT.